Listed below are T cell receptor beta chains from one sample, sequenced in a study of blood T cell repertoires in COVID-19. Measured with immunoSEQ multiplex PCR; TCRdb has only the in-frame clones, and not every one. This table holds roughly 320,000 clones, over 90% found once. The material sequenced was PBMCs or T cells enriched from blood (not recorded which). These receptors were collected from a woman in her 30s who had been exposed to COVID-19. Both conserved end residues are part of each CDR3. The D gene is left open where the match is weak.

v_gene	j_gene	d_gene	CDR3aa	CDR3nt
TRBV6-5	TRBJ2-7	-	CASGTSGAYEQYF	TGTGCCAGCGGTACCTCGGGGGCCTACGAGCAGTACTTC
TRBV5-6	TRBJ1-3	TRBD1	CASSRDRRNTIYF	TGTGCCAGCAGCCGGGACAGAAGAAACACCATATATTTT
TRBV7-2	TRBJ1-2	TRBD1	CASGVGGFYGYTF	TGTGCCAGCGGCGTAGGGGGCTTCTATGGCTACACCTTC
TRBV9	TRBJ2-3	TRBD2	CASSATSGGSDTQYF	TGTGCCAGCAGCGCGACTAGCGGGGGTTCAGATACGCAGTATTTT
TRBV20-1	TRBJ1-5	-	CSASWSLRADSAQHF	TGCAGTGCTAGTTGGTCTCTTCGGGCGGACTCAGCCCAGCATTTT
TRBV6-1	TRBJ1-2	-	CASSEPDRRLGYTF	TGTGCCAGCAGTGAACCCGATCGGCGACTCGGCTACACCTTC
TRBV3-1/TRBV3-2	TRBJ2-7	TRBD1	CASSQVRITRGLYEQYF	TGTGCCAGCAGCCAAGTCCGCATTACCAGGGGGCTCTACGAGCAGTACTTC
TRBV24-1	TRBJ1-1	TRBD1	CATSDPGTENTEAFF	TGTGCCACCAGTGACCCCGGGACAGAGAACACTGAAGCTTTCTTT
TRBV10-3	TRBJ1-5	-	CAISEQGPSNQPQHF	TGTGCCATCAGTGAGCAGGGTCCTAGCAATCAGCCCCAGCATTTT
TRBV30	TRBJ1-2	-	CAWSVLEGVGYTF	TGTGCCTGGAGTGTACTGGAGGGCGTGGGCTACACCTTC